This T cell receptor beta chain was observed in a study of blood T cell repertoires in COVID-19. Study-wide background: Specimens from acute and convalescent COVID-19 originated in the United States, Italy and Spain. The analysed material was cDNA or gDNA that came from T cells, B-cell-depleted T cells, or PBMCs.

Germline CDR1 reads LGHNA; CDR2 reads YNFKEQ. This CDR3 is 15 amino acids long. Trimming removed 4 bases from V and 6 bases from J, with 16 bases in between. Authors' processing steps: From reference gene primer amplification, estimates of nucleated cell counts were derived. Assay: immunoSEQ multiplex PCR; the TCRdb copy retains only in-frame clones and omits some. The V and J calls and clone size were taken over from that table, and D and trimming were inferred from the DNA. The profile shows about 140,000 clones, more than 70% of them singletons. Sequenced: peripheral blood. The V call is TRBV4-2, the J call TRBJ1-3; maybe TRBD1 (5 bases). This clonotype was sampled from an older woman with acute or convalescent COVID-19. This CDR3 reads CASSRGPGEVNTIYF. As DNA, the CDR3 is TGTGCCAGCAGCCGAGGGCCGGGGGAGGTAAACACCATATATTTT.